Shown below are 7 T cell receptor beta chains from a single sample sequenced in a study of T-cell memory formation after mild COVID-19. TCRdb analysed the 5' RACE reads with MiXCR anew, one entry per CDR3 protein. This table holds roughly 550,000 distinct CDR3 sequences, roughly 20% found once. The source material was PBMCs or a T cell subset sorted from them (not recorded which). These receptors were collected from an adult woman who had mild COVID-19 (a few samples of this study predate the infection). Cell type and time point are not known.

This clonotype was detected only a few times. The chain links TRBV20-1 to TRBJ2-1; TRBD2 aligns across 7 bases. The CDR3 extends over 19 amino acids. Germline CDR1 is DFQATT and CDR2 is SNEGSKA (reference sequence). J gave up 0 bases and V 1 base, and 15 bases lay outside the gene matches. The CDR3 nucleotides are TGCAGTGCTAGAGGCACCTCTATGTGGCGCGGGGGCTCCTACAATGAGCAGTTCTTC. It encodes CSARGTSMWRGGSYNEQFF.

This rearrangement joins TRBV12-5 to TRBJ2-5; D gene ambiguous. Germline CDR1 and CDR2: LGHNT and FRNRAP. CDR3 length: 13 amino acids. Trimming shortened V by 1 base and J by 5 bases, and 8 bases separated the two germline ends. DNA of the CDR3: TGTGCTAGTGGTTTGGGAACCAGGGAGACCCAGTACTTC. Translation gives CASGLGTRETQYF.

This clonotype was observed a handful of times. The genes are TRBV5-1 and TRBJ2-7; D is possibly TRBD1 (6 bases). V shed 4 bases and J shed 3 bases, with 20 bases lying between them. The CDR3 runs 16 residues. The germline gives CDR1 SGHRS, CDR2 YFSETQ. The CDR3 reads CASSRLPGDGGYEQYF. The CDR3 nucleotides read TGCGCCAGCAGCCGATTACCAGGGGACGGCGGCTACGAGCAGTACTTC.

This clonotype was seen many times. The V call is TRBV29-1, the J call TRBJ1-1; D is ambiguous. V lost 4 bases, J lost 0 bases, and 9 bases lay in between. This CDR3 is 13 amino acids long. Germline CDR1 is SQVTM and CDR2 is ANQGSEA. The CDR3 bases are TGCAGCGTTGGCCGGAGAATGAACACTGAAGCTTTCTTT. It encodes CSVGRRMNTEAFF. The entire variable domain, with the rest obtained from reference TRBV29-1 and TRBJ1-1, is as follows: SAVISQKPSRDICQRGTSLTIQCQVDSQVTMMFWYRQQPGQSLTLIATANQGSEATYESGFVIDKFPISRPNLTFSTLTVSNMSPEDSSIYLCSVGRRMNTEAFFGQGTRLTVV.

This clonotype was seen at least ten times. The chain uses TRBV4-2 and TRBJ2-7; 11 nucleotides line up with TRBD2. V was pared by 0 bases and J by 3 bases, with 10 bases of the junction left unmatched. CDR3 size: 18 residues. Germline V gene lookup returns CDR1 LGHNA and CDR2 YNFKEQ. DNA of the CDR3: TGTGCCAGCAGCCAAGATCCTAGCGGGGGGCCACGAAACTACGAGCAGTACTTC. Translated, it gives CASSQDPSGGPRNYEQYF.

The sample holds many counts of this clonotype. The CDR3 here is CASSLTAYGYTF. The CDR3 DNA is TGTGCCAGCAGCTTGACCGCATATGGCTACACCTTC. The chain employs TRBV7-2 and TRBJ1-2; no reliable D call. The CDR3 has 12 amino acids. The germline gives CDR1 SGHTA, CDR2 FQGNSA. The ends were cut back, 3 bases at V and 5 bases at J, with 7 bases in the middle.

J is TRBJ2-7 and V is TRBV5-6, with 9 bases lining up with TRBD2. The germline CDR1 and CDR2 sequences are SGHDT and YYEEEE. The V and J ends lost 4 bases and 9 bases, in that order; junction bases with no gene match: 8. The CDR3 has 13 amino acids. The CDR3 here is CASSMGTSYGQYF. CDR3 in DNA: TGTGCCAGCAGCATGGGGACTAGCTATGGGCAGTACTTC.